This T cell receptor (beta chain) was sequenced in a study of blood T cell repertoires in COVID-19. TCRdb's table, derived via immunoSEQ multiplex PCR, lists solely in-frame clones and lacks some. Among approximately 260,000 clones, around four fifths were seen once, and the ten largest hold roughly 4.6%. This CDR3 contains 13 residues. The germline gives CDR1 SGDLS, CDR2 YYNGEE. The V gene lost 0 bases and the J gene lost 16 bases, with 16 bases spanning the gap. This sequence originates from a man between 60 and 75 years old who had recovered from COVID-19. The chain uses TRBV9 and TRBJ1-4; D may be TRBD1 (6 bases). Sequenced material: peripheral blood. The CDR3 DNA is TGTGCCAGCAGCGTAGGAGATGGGGGACACCGGTTTTTT. Amino acids: CASSVGDGGHRFF.